Described below is a single TCR beta chain sequence and its context. This specimen comes from a study of shared clonotypes between healthy human individuals. Clones were sequenced by immunoSEQ multiplex PCR, and TCRdb holds only the in-frame ones, with some missing. The sample has approximately 99,000 clones; 55% to 70% are singletons. This receptor was obtained from a woman aged 25-40 years in good health. The material sequenced was memory CD8+ T cells sorted from blood. This sample's subset: CD45RO+ cells pooled with CCR7-negative TemRA cells.

As DNA, the CDR3 is TGCGCCAGCAGCTTCGGACAGGGGGCGTCTAACTATGGCTACACCTTC. Protein sequence: CASSFGQGASNYGYTF. J is TRBJ1-2 and V is TRBV5-1, with TRBD1 identical over 11 bases. V lost 2 bases and J lost 0; bases outside the gene matches: 3. The CDR3 runs 16 residues. Germline CDR1 and CDR2: SGHRS and YFSETQ. Drawing the rest from reference TRBV5-1 and TRBJ1-2, the complete variable domain is KAGVTQTPRYLIKTRGQQVTLSCSPISGHRSVSWYQQTPGQGLQFLFEYFSETQRNKGNFPGRFSGRQFSNSRSEMNVSTLELGDSALYLCASSFGQGASNYGYTFGSGTRLTVV.